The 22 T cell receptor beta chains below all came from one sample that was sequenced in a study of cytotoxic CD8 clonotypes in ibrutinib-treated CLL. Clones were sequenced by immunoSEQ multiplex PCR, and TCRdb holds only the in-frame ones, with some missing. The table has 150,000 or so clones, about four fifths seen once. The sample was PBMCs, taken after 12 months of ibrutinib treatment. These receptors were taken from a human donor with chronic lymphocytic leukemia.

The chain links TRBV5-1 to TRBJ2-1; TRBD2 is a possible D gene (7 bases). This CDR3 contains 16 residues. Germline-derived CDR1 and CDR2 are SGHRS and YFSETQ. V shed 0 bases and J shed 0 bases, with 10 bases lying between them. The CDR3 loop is CASSLGAGASYNEQFF. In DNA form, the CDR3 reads TGCGCCAGCAGCTTGGGGGCGGGGGCCTCCTACAATGAGCAGTTCTTC. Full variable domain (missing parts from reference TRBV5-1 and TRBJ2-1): KAGVTQTPRYLIKTRGQQVTLSCSPISGHRSVSWYQQTPGQGLQFLFEYFSETQRNKGNFPGRFSGRQFSNSRSEMNVSTLELGDSALYLCASSLGAGASYNEQFFGPGTRLTVL.

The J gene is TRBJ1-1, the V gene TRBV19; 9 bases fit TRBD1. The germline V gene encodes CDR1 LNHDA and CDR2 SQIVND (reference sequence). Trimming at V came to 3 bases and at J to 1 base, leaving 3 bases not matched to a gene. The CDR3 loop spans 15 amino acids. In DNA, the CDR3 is TGTGCCAGTAGTATGGGGACAGGGCAGAACACTGAAGCTTTCTTT. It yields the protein CASSMGTGQNTEAFF.

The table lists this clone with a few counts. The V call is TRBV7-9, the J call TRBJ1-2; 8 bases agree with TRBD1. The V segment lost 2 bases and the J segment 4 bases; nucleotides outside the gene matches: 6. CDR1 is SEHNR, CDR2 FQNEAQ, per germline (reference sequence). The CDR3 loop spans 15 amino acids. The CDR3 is CASSLSGGLGYGYTF. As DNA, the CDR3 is TGTGCCAGCAGCTTATCAGGGGGCCTCGGCTATGGCTACACCTTC.

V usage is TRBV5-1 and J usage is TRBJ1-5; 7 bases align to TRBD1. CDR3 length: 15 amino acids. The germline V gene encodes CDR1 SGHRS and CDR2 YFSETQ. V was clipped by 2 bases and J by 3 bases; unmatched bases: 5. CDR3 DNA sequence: TGCGCCAGCAGCTTCTGGGACAGCTACAATCAGCCCCAGCATTTT. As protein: CASSFWDSYNQPQHF.

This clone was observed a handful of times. Written as DNA, the CDR3 is TGTGCCAGCAGGGACAAACCCTATGGCTACACCTTC. This translates into CASRDKPYGYTF. This sequence joins TRBV2 and TRBJ1-2; D perhaps matches TRBD1 (5 bases). Trimming removed 6 bases at V and 4 bases at J, with 9 bases between. This CDR3 has 12 amino acids. CDR1 SNHLY and CDR2 FYNNEI come from the germline V gene. Combining the CDR3 with reference TRBV2 and TRBJ1-2 gives the whole variable domain EPEVTQTPSHQVTQMGQEVILRCVPISNHLYFYWYRQILGQKVEFLVSFYNNEISEKSEIFDDQFSVERPDGSNFTLKIRSTKLEDSAMYFCASRDKPYGYTFGSGTRLTVV.

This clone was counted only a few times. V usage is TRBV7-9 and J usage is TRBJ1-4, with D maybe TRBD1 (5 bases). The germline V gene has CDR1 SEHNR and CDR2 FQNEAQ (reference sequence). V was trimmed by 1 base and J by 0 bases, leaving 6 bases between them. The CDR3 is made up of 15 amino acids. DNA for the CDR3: TGTGCCAGCAGCTTAGGACAGTCAACTAATGAAAAACTGTTTTTT. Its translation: CASSLGQSTNEKLFF. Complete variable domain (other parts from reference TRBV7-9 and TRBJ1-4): DTGVSQNPRHKITKRGQNVTFRCDPISEHNRLYWYRQTLGQGPEFLTYFQNEAQLEKSRLLSDRFSAERPKGSFSTLEIQRTEQGDSAMYLCASSLGQSTNEKLFFGSGTQLSVL.

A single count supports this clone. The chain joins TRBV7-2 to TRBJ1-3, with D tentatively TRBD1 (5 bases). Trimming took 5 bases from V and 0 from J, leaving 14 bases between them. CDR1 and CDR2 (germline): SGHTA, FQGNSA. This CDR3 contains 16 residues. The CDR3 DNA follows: TGTGCCAGCAGCCGACAACCGGGACTCTCTGGAAACACCATATATTTT. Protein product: CASSRQPGLSGNTIYF.

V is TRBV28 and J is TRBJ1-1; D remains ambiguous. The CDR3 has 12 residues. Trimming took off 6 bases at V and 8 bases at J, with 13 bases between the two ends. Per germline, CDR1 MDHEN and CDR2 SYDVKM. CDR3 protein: CASRTSEPEAFF. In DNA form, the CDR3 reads TGTGCCAGCAGAACAAGCGAGCCCGAAGCTTTCTTT.

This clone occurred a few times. This chain's CDR3 is CAIGGQGAGEKLFF. CDR3 bases: TGTGCCATAGGAGGACAGGGGGCGGGTGAAAAACTGTTTTTT. This rearrangement joins TRBV10-3 to TRBJ1-4, with 11 bases fitting TRBD1. Germline V lookup: CDR1 ENHRY, CDR2 SYGVKD. CDR3 length: 14 residues. The junction had 7 bases not matched to a gene; V was cut back by 9 bases and J by 7 bases.

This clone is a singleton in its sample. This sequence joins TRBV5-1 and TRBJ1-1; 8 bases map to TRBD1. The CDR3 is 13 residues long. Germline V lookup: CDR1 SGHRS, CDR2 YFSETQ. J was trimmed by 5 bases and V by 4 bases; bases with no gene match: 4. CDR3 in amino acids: CASSIGQGTEAFF. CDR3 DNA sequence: TGCGCCAGCAGCATCGGACAGGGTACTGAAGCTTTCTTT.

The CDR3 DNA reads TGTGCCAGCAGCTGGAACGACAGGGCTGGAAACACCATATATTTT. It encodes CASSWNDRAGNTIYF. This chain connects TRBV5-6 to TRBJ1-3, with TRBD1 matching over 7 bases. J gave up 2 bases and V 3 bases, and 5 bases lay outside the gene matches. The CDR3 has 15 amino acids. Germline V gene lookup returns CDR1 SGHDT and CDR2 YYEEEE.

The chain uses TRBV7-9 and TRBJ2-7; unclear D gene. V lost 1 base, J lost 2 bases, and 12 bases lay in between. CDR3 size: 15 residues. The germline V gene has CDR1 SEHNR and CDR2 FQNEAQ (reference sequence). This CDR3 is CASSLVYGPTYEQYF. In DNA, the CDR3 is TGTGCCAGCAGCTTAGTTTACGGGCCGACCTACGAGCAGTACTTC.

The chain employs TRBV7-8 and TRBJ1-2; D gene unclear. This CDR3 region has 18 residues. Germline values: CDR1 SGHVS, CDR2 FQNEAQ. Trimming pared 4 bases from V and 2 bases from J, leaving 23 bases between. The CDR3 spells CASSSSPRTDYLNYGYTF. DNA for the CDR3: TGTGCCAGCAGCTCTTCTCCGCGGACGGATTACCTCAACTATGGCTACACCTTC.

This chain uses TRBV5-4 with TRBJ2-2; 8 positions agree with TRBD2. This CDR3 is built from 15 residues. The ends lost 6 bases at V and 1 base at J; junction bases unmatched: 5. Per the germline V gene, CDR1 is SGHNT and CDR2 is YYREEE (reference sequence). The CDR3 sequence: CASTGTSGNTGELFF. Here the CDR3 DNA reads TGTGCCAGCACCGGCACTAGCGGGAACACCGGGGAGCTGTTTTTT.

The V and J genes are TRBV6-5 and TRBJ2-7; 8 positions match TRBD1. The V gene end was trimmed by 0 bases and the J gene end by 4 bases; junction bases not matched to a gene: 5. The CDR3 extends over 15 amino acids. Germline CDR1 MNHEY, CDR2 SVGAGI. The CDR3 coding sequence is TGTGCCAGCAGTTACTCGAGGCAGGGGGCTTACGAGCAGTACTTC. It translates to CASSYSRQGAYEQYF.

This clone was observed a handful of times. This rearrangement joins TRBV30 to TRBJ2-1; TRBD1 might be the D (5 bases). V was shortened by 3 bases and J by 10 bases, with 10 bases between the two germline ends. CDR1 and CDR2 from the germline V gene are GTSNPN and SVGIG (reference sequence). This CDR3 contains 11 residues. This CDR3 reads CAWSRWGEQFF. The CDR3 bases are TGTGCCTGGAGCAGGTGGGGCGAGCAGTTCTTC.

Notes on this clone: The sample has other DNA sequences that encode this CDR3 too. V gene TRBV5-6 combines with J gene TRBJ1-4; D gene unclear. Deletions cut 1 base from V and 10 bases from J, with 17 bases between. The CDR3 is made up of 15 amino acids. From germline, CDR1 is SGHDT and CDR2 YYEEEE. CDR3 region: CASSLLQASYGKLFF. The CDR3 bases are TGTGCCAGCAGCTTGCTTCAGGCCTCCTACGGAAAACTGTTTTTT.

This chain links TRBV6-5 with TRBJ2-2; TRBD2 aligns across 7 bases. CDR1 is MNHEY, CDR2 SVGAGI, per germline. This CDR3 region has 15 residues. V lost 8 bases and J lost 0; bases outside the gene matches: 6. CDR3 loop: CASQRGRANTGELFF. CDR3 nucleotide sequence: TGTGCCAGCCAGCGCGGGAGAGCGAACACCGGGGAGCTGTTTTTT.

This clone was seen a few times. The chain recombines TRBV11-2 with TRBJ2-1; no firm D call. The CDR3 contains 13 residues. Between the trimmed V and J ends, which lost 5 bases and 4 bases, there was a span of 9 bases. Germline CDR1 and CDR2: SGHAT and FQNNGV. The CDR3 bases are TGTGCCAGCAGCCCCGGGTTTTACAATGAGCAGTTCTTC. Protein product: CASSPGFYNEQFF.

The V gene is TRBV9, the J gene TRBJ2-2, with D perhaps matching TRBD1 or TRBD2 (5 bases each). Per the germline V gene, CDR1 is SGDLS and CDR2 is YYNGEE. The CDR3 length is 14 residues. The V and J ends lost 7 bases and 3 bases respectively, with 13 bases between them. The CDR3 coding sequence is TGTGCCAGCCGAGCTTCGGGGCACACCGGGGAGCTGTTTTTT. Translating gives CASRASGHTGELFF. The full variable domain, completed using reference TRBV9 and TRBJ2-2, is DSGVTQTPKHLITATGQRVTLRCSPRSGDLSVYWYQQSLDQGLQFLIQYYNGEERAKGNILERFSAQQFPDLHSELNLSSLELGDSALYFCASRASGHTGELFFGEGSRLTVL.

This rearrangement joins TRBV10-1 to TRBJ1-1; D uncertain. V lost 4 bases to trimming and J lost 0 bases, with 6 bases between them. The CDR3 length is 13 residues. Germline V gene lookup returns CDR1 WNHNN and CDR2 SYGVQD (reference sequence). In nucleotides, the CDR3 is TGCGCCAGCAGTGTTACGATGAACACTGAAGCTTTCTTT. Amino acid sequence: CASSVTMNTEAFF.

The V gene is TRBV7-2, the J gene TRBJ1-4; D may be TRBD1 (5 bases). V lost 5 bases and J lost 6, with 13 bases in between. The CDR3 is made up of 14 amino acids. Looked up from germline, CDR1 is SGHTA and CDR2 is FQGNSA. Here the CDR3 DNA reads TGTGCCAGCAGCCGTCCGGGACGGGATGAAAAACTGTTTTTT. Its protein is CASSRPGRDEKLFF.